The rows below give T cell receptor beta chains drawn from one sample of a study of cytomegalovirus exposure and HLA in healthy donors. Some clones are missing from TCRdb's copy, which holds only in-frame ones; the method was immunoSEQ multiplex PCR. The table includes 120,000 or so clones, about a sixth detected once. The sample consisted of PBMCs. These receptors all come from a female donor in good health and CMV-seropositive. Each CDR3 is given with its conserved first and last residue. The order of the fields is J gene, clone size, D gene, V gene, CDR3 DNA, CDR3 protein. A D gene is named only where the DNA matches it firmly. Size values are once, few and many counts, or a class for expanded clones, and some rows have none.

j_call: TRBJ2-4; clone_size: few; d_call: TRBD2; v_call: TRBV5-1; cdr3_nt: TGCGCCAGCACCCCCAATCCAGCGGGAATGTACATTCAGTACTTC; cdr3_aa: CASTPNPAGMYIQYF
j_call: TRBJ2-5; clone_size: few; d_call: NA; v_call: TRBV29-1; cdr3_nt: TGCAGCGCGTACAGGGACCAAGAGACCCAGTACTTC; cdr3_aa: CSAYRDQETQYF
j_call: TRBJ1-4; clone_size: few; d_call: NA; v_call: TRBV30; cdr3_nt: TGTGCCTGGAACGGGAGGGATGAAAAACTGTTTTTT; cdr3_aa: CAWNGRDEKLFF
j_call: TRBJ1-1; clone_size: few; d_call: TRBD1; v_call: TRBV10-3; cdr3_nt: TGTGCCATAGGACAGGGCAGGCACACTGAAGCTTTCTTT; cdr3_aa: CAIGQGRHTEAFF
j_call: TRBJ2-1; clone_size: NA; d_call: TRBD2; v_call: TRBV15; cdr3_nt: TGTGCCACCAGCAGAGACGGCCCCTCTAGCGGTTCCTACAATGAGCAGTTCTTC; cdr3_aa: CATSRDGPSSGSYNEQFF
j_call: TRBJ1-2; clone_size: NA; d_call: NA; v_call: TRBV7-9; cdr3_nt: TGTGCCAGCAGCTCGGGGGAGTTTGGCTACACCTTC; cdr3_aa: CASSSGEFGYTF
j_call: TRBJ1-2; clone_size: few; d_call: NA; v_call: TRBV28; cdr3_nt: TGTGCCAGCAGCCCCTACAGGGTGGAATACACCTTC; cdr3_aa: CASSPYRVEYTF
j_call: TRBJ2-3; clone_size: NA; d_call: NA; v_call: TRBV7-2; cdr3_nt: TGTGCCAGCAGCCGCTCGGCGGGACCTACAGATACGCAGTATTTT; cdr3_aa: CASSRSAGPTDTQYF
j_call: TRBJ2-7; clone_size: NA; d_call: NA; v_call: TRBV20-1; cdr3_nt: TGCAGTGTACAGCGGTCCTACGAGCAGTACTTC; cdr3_aa: CSVQRSYEQYF
j_call: TRBJ2-1; clone_size: few; d_call: TRBD2; v_call: TRBV2; cdr3_nt: TGTGCCAGCAAACGACTAGCGAGCTCCTACAATGAGCAGTTCTTC; cdr3_aa: CASKRLASSYNEQFF
j_call: TRBJ1-1; clone_size: NA; d_call: TRBD1; v_call: TRBV10-1; cdr3_nt: TGCGCCAGCAGCCCCAGACAGGGCCGTGAAGCTTTCTTT; cdr3_aa: CASSPRQGREAFF
j_call: TRBJ2-1; clone_size: NA; d_call: TRBD1; v_call: TRBV4-3; cdr3_nt: TGCGCCAGCAGCCCCGGGACAGGGGTCTACAATGAGCAGTTCTTC; cdr3_aa: CASSPGTGVYNEQFF
j_call: TRBJ2-1; clone_size: NA; d_call: TRBD2; v_call: TRBV7-9; cdr3_nt: TGTGCCAGCAGCTCCCTAGCGGGAGAGGACCGGAGAGCGCCCAATGAGCAGTTCTTC; cdr3_aa: CASSSLAGEDRRAPNEQFF
j_call: TRBJ2-5; clone_size: few; d_call: TRBD1; v_call: TRBV29-1; cdr3_nt: TGCAGCGTTTACAGGGGGCAAGAGACCCAGTACTTC; cdr3_aa: CSVYRGQETQYF
j_call: TRBJ1-1; clone_size: few; d_call: NA; v_call: TRBV15; cdr3_nt: TGTGCCACCAGCAGAGAAGGGAGGGCTTTCTTT; cdr3_aa: CATSREGRAFF
j_call: TRBJ1-1; clone_size: NA; d_call: NA; v_call: TRBV6-5; cdr3_nt: TGTGCCAGCAGTTACACGGGGGTAGGAAACACTGAAGCTTTCTTT; cdr3_aa: CASSYTGVGNTEAFF
j_call: TRBJ2-5; clone_size: NA; d_call: NA; v_call: TRBV5-1; cdr3_nt: TGCGCCAGCAGCACGGCAGGCGAGACCCAGTACTTC; cdr3_aa: CASSTAGETQYF
j_call: TRBJ1-6; clone_size: NA; d_call: TRBD1; v_call: TRBV6-5; cdr3_nt: TGTGCCAGCAGTTACCGGGACAGGGATAATTCACCCCTCCACTTT; cdr3_aa: CASSYRDRDNSPLHF
j_call: TRBJ1-4; clone_size: NA; d_call: NA; v_call: TRBV9; cdr3_nt: TGTGCCAGCAGCGTCGGGGGGGGGACAATTGAAAAACTGTTTTTT; cdr3_aa: CASSVGGGTIEKLFF
j_call: TRBJ1-1; clone_size: NA; d_call: NA; v_call: TRBV5-1; cdr3_nt: TGCGCCAGCAGCTTGGGAGCTACGAACACTGAAGCTTTCTTT; cdr3_aa: CASSLGATNTEAFF
j_call: TRBJ2-6; clone_size: few; d_call: NA; v_call: TRBV2; cdr3_nt: TGTGCCAGCGCCGCTATAGGCGGCACTGGGGCCAACGTCCTGACTTTC; cdr3_aa: CASAAIGGTGANVLTF
j_call: TRBJ2-5; clone_size: NA; d_call: NA; v_call: TRBV6-5; cdr3_nt: TGTGCCAGCAGCTTGACCGGGATAGGCGAGACCCAGTACTTC; cdr3_aa: CASSLTGIGETQYF
j_call: TRBJ1-6; clone_size: few; d_call: NA; v_call: TRBV10-2; cdr3_nt: TGCGCCAGCACTAGGGGATTCGGCTCCTATAATTCACCCCTCCACTTT; cdr3_aa: CASTRGFGSYNSPLHF
j_call: TRBJ1-1; clone_size: few; d_call: NA; v_call: TRBV30; cdr3_nt: TGTGCCTGGAGTGTCTATGTGAACACTGAAGCTTTCTTT; cdr3_aa: CAWSVYVNTEAFF
j_call: TRBJ2-7; clone_size: NA; d_call: NA; v_call: TRBV5-1; cdr3_nt: TGCGCCAGCAGCTTTGGCCCCGGGACCTACGAGCAGTACTTC; cdr3_aa: CASSFGPGTYEQYF
j_call: TRBJ1-5; clone_size: NA; d_call: NA; v_call: TRBV28; cdr3_nt: TGTGCCAGCAGTTTAGGAGGAGTGGGATGGGGCAATCAGCCCCAGCATTTT; cdr3_aa: CASSLGGVGWGNQPQHF
j_call: TRBJ1-2; clone_size: NA; d_call: TRBD1; v_call: TRBV5-6; cdr3_nt: TGTGCCAGCAGCCGACAGGGAGCACTCTATGGCTACACCTTC; cdr3_aa: CASSRQGALYGYTF
j_call: TRBJ1-5; clone_size: NA; d_call: NA; v_call: TRBV30; cdr3_nt: TGTGCCTGGAGTGTACTAGCAGGGATTCAGCCCCAGCATTTT; cdr3_aa: CAWSVLAGIQPQHF
j_call: TRBJ2-3; clone_size: NA; d_call: TRBD2; v_call: TRBV5-8; cdr3_nt: TGTGCCAGCAGCTTGCAACTGACTAGCGACACAGATACGCAGTATTTT; cdr3_aa: CASSLQLTSDTDTQYF
j_call: TRBJ2-3; clone_size: few; d_call: NA; v_call: TRBV20-1; cdr3_nt: TGCAGTGTATCGGGGGGCCAGCCCCAGTATTTT; cdr3_aa: CSVSGGQPQYF
j_call: TRBJ2-1; clone_size: large; d_call: TRBD2; v_call: TRBV27; cdr3_nt: TGTGCCAGCAGTTCATTAGCGGGATGGTACAATGAGCAGTTCTTC; cdr3_aa: CASSSLAGWYNEQFF
j_call: TRBJ1-2; clone_size: NA; d_call: NA; v_call: TRBV28; cdr3_nt: TGTGCCAGCAGCGACAGGTATGGCTACACCTTC; cdr3_aa: CASSDRYGYTF
j_call: TRBJ1-3; clone_size: NA; d_call: TRBD1; v_call: TRBV10-3; cdr3_nt: TGTGCCATCAGTGACCCCGGGACAGCTGATGTTTATGGAAACACCATATATTTT; cdr3_aa: CAISDPGTADVYGNTIYF
j_call: TRBJ2-7; clone_size: NA; d_call: TRBD1; v_call: TRBV5-6; cdr3_nt: TGTGCCAGCGTCTACGGGACAGGGCTCAACGAGCAGTACTTC; cdr3_aa: CASVYGTGLNEQYF
j_call: TRBJ2-7; clone_size: few; d_call: TRBD1; v_call: TRBV16; cdr3_nt: TGTGCCAGCAGCCGCCCGGGACAGGGATTATCCACCTACGAGCAGTACTTC; cdr3_aa: CASSRPGQGLSTYEQYF
j_call: TRBJ2-3; clone_size: NA; d_call: NA; v_call: TRBV10-3; cdr3_nt: TGTGCCATCAGTGAGCCGAGCACAGATACGCAGTATTTT; cdr3_aa: CAISEPSTDTQYF
j_call: TRBJ2-3; clone_size: NA; d_call: NA; v_call: TRBV4-3; cdr3_nt: TGCGCCAGCAGCCCCAGATGGGGTGGAGGGGGCACAGATACGCAGTATTTT; cdr3_aa: CASSPRWGGGGTDTQYF
j_call: TRBJ1-4; clone_size: NA; d_call: NA; v_call: TRBV10-3; cdr3_nt: TGTGCCATCAGTGAGTCGCAGGGAAGACTTAATGAAAAACTGTTTTTT; cdr3_aa: CAISESQGRLNEKLFF
j_call: TRBJ1-4; clone_size: few; d_call: TRBD1; v_call: TRBV11-3; cdr3_nt: TGTGCCAGCAGCGAAACCCCGGGACAGGGTGGTGAAAAACTGTTTTTT; cdr3_aa: CASSETPGQGGEKLFF
j_call: TRBJ2-1; clone_size: few; d_call: NA; v_call: TRBV9; cdr3_nt: TGTGCCAGCAGCGTAGGCAGGTATCCCTACAATGAGCAGTTCTTC; cdr3_aa: CASSVGRYPYNEQFF
j_call: TRBJ2-7; clone_size: NA; d_call: TRBD1; v_call: TRBV6-5; cdr3_nt: TGTGCCAGCACGACAGGGAAGGAGTACGAGCAGTACTTC; cdr3_aa: CASTTGKEYEQYF
j_call: TRBJ1-2; clone_size: few; d_call: TRBD1; v_call: TRBV29-1; cdr3_nt: TGCAGCGTTGAAGTCCGCACAGGGGGCCGTAGTTTTTATGGCTACACCTTC; cdr3_aa: CSVEVRTGGRSFYGYTF
j_call: TRBJ2-7; clone_size: NA; d_call: TRBD2; v_call: TRBV9; cdr3_nt: TGTGCCAGCAGCGCGACTAGCGGGGGGAGCTCCTACGAGCAGTACTTC; cdr3_aa: CASSATSGGSSYEQYF
j_call: TRBJ1-1; clone_size: few; d_call: NA; v_call: TRBV6-5; cdr3_nt: TGTGCCAGCACGTCAGGGTGGGGCACTGAAGCTTTCTTT; cdr3_aa: CASTSGWGTEAFF